This is a list of T cell receptor beta chains from one sample in a study of beta chain features in type 1 diabetes. The table came from immunoSEQ multiplex PCR; TCRdb's copy has only in-frame clones and leaves some out. The sample has roughly 230,000 clones; over 8.5% are singletons. Source material: naive CD4+ T cells from blood. Receptor source: a woman aged 18-29 years in good health. CDR3s include the opening cysteine and the closing phenylalanine or tryptophan. A D gene is named only where the DNA matches it firmly. Clone size appears in some rows only: once, few, many, or a class for an expanded clone.

>few|TRBD2|TRBV30|TRBJ2-1
CAWSVVGGIDEQFF
TGTGCCTGGAGTGTAGTCGGGGGGATCGATGAGCAGTTCTTC
>-|TRBD1|TRBV28|TRBJ2-6
CASSDRDRGSGANVLTF
TGTGCCAGCAGTGACCGGGACAGGGGGTCTGGGGCCAACGTCCTGACTTTC
>-|TRBD1|TRBV19|TRBJ1-1
CASRQWTGGNTEAFF
TGTGCCAGTAGACAGTGGACAGGGGGGAACACTGAAGCTTTCTTT
>few|TRBD1|TRBV5-1|TRBJ2-7
CASSPQGEPGQYEQYF
TGCGCCAGCAGCCCCCAAGGTGAACCGGGACAGTACGAGCAGTACTTC
>-|-|TRBV30|TRBJ2-7
CAWSLTSGYYEQYF
TGTGCCTGGAGTTTGACCTCCGGGTACTACGAGCAGTACTTC
>few|TRBD1|TRBV27|TRBJ2-7
CASSLRGTGTYEQYF
TGTGCCAGCAGTTTACGGGGGACAGGGACCTACGAGCAGTACTTC
>few|-|TRBV6-1|TRBJ1-1
CASSLGVVNTEAFF
TGTGCCAGCAGTCTCGGTGTCGTGAACACTGAAGCTTTCTTT
>-|TRBD1|TRBV15|TRBJ2-5
CATRTGTGGGETQYF
TGTGCCACCAGGACCGGGACAGGGGGAGGAGAGACCCAGTACTTC
>few|TRBD1|TRBV29-1|TRBJ2-1
CSLSEPGQSLMEQFF
TGCAGCCTATCAGAGCCGGGACAGTCGCTGATGGAGCAGTTCTTC
>-|TRBD1|TRBV5-1|TRBJ1-6
CASSLGTGYNSPLHF
TGCGCCAGCAGCTTAGGGACAGGCTATAATTCACCCCTCCACTTT
>-|-|TRBV5-1|TRBJ1-1
CASSGAPGGEAFF
TGCGCCAGCAGCGGGGCCCCTGGGGGGGAAGCTTTCTTT
>-|-|TRBV7-8|TRBJ2-5
CASSLVRDTWPQYF
TGTGCCAGCAGCTTAGTGAGGGACACCTGGCCCCAGTACTTC
>many|-|TRBV4-2|TRBJ2-3
CASSQVDSLTDTQYF
TGTGCCAGCAGCCAAGTTGACAGCCTCACAGATACGCAGTATTTT
>-|TRBD2|TRBV7-9|TRBJ2-3
CASSLLGLAGGRGTDTQYF
TGTGCCAGCAGCTTACTAGGACTAGCGGGAGGAAGGGGAACAGATACGCAGTATTTT
>few|TRBD2|TRBV6-1|TRBJ2-7
CASRASGRIHEQYF
TGTGCCAGCAGGGCTAGCGGGAGGATCCACGAGCAGTACTTC
>-|TRBD2|TRBV6-5|TRBJ2-1
CASSYRGDEQFF
TGTGCCAGCAGTTACCGGGGGGATGAGCAGTTCTTC
>-|TRBD1|TRBV11-2|TRBJ1-1
CASSPRTGMNTEAFF
TGTGCCAGCAGCCCGAGGACAGGGATGAACACTGAAGCTTTCTTT
>few|-|TRBV27|TRBJ2-5
CASSLAGLQETQYF
TGTGCCAGCAGTTTAGCGGGCCTCCAAGAGACCCAGTACTTC
>few|TRBD1|TRBV5-5|TRBJ1-5
CASSFGAVGTAYQPQHF
TGTGCCAGCAGCTTTGGAGCCGTAGGGACAGCTTATCAGCCCCAGCATTTT
>-|-|TRBV7-9|TRBJ1-2
CASSSDRSANYGYTF
TGTGCCAGCAGCTCCGACAGGAGCGCTAACTATGGCTACACCTTC
>few|-|TRBV2|TRBJ1-1
CASSVSLINTEAFF
TGTGCCAGCAGTGTCAGTTTGATCAACACTGAAGCTTTCTTT
>-|-|TRBV5-6|TRBJ1-2
CASRSKALTGGYTF
TGTGCCAGCAGATCCAAAGCACTCACGGGAGGCTACACCTTC
>-|-|TRBV20-1|TRBJ2-1
CSAATGDEQFF
TGCAGTGCCGCGACAGGCGATGAGCAGTTCTTC
>-|-|TRBV11-2|TRBJ1-1
CASSSAWLGTTEAFF
TGTGCCAGCAGCTCCGCCTGGTTGGGCACCACTGAAGCTTTCTTT
>few|-|TRBV19|TRBJ2-1
CASSIAPAGSSYNEQFF
TGTGCCAGTAGTATAGCACCTGCGGGGAGCTCCTACAATGAGCAGTTCTTC
>-|TRBD1|TRBV7-6|TRBJ2-1
CASSLGTGETYNEQFF
TGTGCCAGCAGCTTAGGGACAGGAGAAACCTACAATGAGCAGTTCTTC
>-|-|TRBV7-9|TRBJ2-3
CASSLGGAPTDTQYF
TGTGCCAGCAGCTTGGGCGGGGCTCCCACAGATACGCAGTATTTT
>few|-|TRBV11-2|TRBJ2-7
CASTELREQYF
TGTGCCAGCACCGAACTGCGCGAGCAGTACTTC
>few|TRBD2|TRBV7-2|TRBJ2-2
CASSLNGGANTGELFF
TGTGCCAGCAGCTTAAACGGGGGGGCGAACACCGGGGAGCTGTTTTTT
>-|-|TRBV6-6|TRBJ1-1
CASSRGNTEAFF
TGTGCCAGCAGTCGAGGGAACACTGAAGCTTTCTTT
>-|-|TRBV19|TRBJ2-3
CASSIGQSTDTQYF
TGTGCCAGTAGTATAGGTCAGAGCACAGATACGCAGTATTTT
>few|TRBD2|TRBV10-3|TRBJ2-1
CAISESTSTNWQFF
TGTGCCATCAGTGAGTCGACTAGCACGAATTGGCAGTTCTTC
>-|TRBD1|TRBV19|TRBJ1-2
CASSSQGQGDYGYTF
TGTGCCAGTAGTAGCCAAGGACAGGGGGACTATGGCTACACCTTC
>few|TRBD2|TRBV25-1|TRBJ2-1
CASMSGLARNEQFF
TGTGCCAGCATGTCGGGACTAGCCCGCAATGAGCAGTTCTTC
>-|TRBD2|TRBV10-3|TRBJ2-5
CASSRLAGEETQYF
TGTGCCAGCAGCCGACTAGCGGGGGAGGAGACCCAGTACTTC
>-|-|TRBV30|TRBJ1-1
CAWSVHNSKNTEAFF
TGTGCCTGGAGTGTACACAACAGCAAAAACACTGAAGCTTTCTTT
>few|-|TRBV5-6|TRBJ2-7
CASRFTGVTNSYEQYF
TGTGCCAGCAGATTCACGGGGGTTACAAACTCCTACGAGCAGTACTTC
>few|TRBD2|TRBV6-4|TRBJ2-1
CASSVLAGDPHEQFF
TGTGCCAGCAGTGTCCTAGCGGGGGACCCCCATGAGCAGTTCTTC
>few|TRBD1|TRBV19|TRBJ1-5
CASSIRQGAGQPQHF
TGTGCCAGTAGTATTCGTCAGGGGGCAGGTCAGCCCCAGCATTTT
>few|TRBD2|TRBV7-9|TRBJ2-3
CASSSHLAGVSDTQYF
TGTGCCAGCAGCTCTCATCTAGCGGGAGTTTCAGATACGCAGTATTTT
>-|-|TRBV20-1|TRBJ1-2
CSAPTLYGYTF
TGCAGTGCCCCGACTCTCTATGGCTACACCTTC
>-|-|TRBV7-8|TRBJ2-3
CASSGGGTDTQYF
TGTGCCAGCAGTGGGGGGGGCACCGATACGCAGTATTTT
>few|-|TRBV2|TRBJ2-6
CASSDRVAGANVLTF
TGTGCCAGCAGTGATCGGGTGGCTGGGGCCAACGTCCTGACTTTC
>few|-|TRBV6-1|TRBJ2-5
CASSELLIRETQYF
TGTGCCAGCAGTGAGCTACTAATTCGGGAGACCCAGTACTTC
>few|TRBD2|TRBV9|TRBJ2-7
CASSVDGTSRYEQYF
TGTGCCAGCAGCGTAGACGGGACTAGCCGTTACGAGCAGTACTTC
>-|-|TRBV11-2|TRBJ2-5
CASSLGGFAETQYF
TGTGCCAGCAGCTTGGGGGGATTCGCGGAGACCCAGTACTTC
>-|TRBD1|TRBV19|TRBJ1-2
CASSTAGGNYGYTF
TGTGCCAGTAGTACAGCAGGGGGCAACTATGGCTACACCTTC
>-|TRBD1|TRBV6-1|TRBJ1-2
CASREQGSAPYGYTF
TGTGCCAGCAGGGAACAGGGGTCCGCTCCCTATGGCTACACCTTC
>few|-|TRBV28|TRBJ2-5
CASSARGRETQYF
TGTGCCAGCAGCGCGCGGGGCCGAGAGACCCAGTACTTC
>-|-|TRBV5-4|TRBJ2-7
CASSLDRRAYEQYF
TGTGCCAGCAGCTTGGACAGGCGCGCCTACGAGCAGTACTTC